This T cell receptor (beta chain) was sequenced in a study of cytomegalovirus exposure and HLA in healthy donors. Across the study: There were approximately 85 million unique TCRs (from HLA-typed donors) in an early data release.

Germline trimming cut 5 bases from V and 4 bases from J; bases unmatched to any gene: 7. CDR3 length: 14 amino acids. Germline CDR1 reads SQVTM; CDR2 reads ANQGSEA. The study, taken as a whole, reports: Several V segments, TRBV6-2 and TRBV6-3 among them, could not be told apart and were dropped.

Concerning this clone: Antigen unknown.

Primers: 60 Vbeta forward and 13 Jbeta reverse. Repertoires were generated with immunoSEQ multiplex PCR, while TCRdb's copy carries only in-frame clones and drops some. Among about 190,000 clones listed, roughly 80% were seen once. The TCR comes from a man aged 40-55 years in good health and CMV-seropositive. Sequencing input: PBMCs. The rearrangement uses TRBV29-1 and TRBJ1-5; 8 bases agree with TRBD1. The CDR3 loop reads CSVPRDRKNQPQHF. In DNA form, the CDR3 reads TGCAGCGTTCCCCGGGACAGGAAAAATCAGCCCCAGCATTTT.